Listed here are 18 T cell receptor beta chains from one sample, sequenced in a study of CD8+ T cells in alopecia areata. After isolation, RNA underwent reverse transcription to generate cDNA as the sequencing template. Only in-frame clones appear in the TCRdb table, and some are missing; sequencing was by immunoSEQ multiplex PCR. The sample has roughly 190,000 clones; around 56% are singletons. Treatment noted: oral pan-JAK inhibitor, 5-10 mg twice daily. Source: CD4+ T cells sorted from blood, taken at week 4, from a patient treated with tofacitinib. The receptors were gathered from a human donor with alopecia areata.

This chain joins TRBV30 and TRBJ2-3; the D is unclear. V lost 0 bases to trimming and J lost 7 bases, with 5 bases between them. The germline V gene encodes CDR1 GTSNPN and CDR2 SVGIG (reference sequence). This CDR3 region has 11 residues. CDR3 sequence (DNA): TGTGCCTGGAGTGTACGTAATACGCAGTATTTT. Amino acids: CAWSVRNTQYF.

CDR3 DNA: TGTGCCACCAGCAGAGATGGGACTGGAGCCGGCAATCAGCCCCAGCATTTT. As protein: CATSRDGTGAGNQPQHF. The rearrangement joins TRBV15 to TRBJ1-5, with D possibly matching TRBD1 (5 bases). The CDR3 is made up of 17 amino acids. Germline V gene sequence: CDR1 LNHNV, CDR2 YYDKDF (reference sequence). The germline V and J ends were trimmed by 0 bases and 2 bases, with 14 bases remaining between them.

CDR3 nucleotide sequence: TGTGCCACCAGCGCAGGGAGTAGCAATCAGCCCCAGCATTTT. This gives the protein CATSAGSSNQPQHF. J is TRBJ1-5 and V is TRBV15; the D gene is possibly TRBD1 (5 bases). CDR1 LNHNV and CDR2 YYDKDF come from the germline V gene (reference sequence). Deletions cut 5 bases from V and 0 bases from J, with 8 bases between. There are 14 residues in the CDR3.

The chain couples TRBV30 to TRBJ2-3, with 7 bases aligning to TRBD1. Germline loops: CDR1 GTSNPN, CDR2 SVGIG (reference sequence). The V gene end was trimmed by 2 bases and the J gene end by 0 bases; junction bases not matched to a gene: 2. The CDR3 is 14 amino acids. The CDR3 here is CAWSHRGSTDTQYF. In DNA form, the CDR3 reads TGTGCCTGGAGTCACAGGGGAAGCACAGATACGCAGTATTTT.

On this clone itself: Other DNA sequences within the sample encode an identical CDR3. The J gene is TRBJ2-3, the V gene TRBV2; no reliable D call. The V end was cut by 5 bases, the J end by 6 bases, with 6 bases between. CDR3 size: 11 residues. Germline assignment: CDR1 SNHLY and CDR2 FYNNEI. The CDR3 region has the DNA TGTGCCAGCAGTTCCGGGGATACGCAGTATTTT. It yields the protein CASSSGDTQYF.

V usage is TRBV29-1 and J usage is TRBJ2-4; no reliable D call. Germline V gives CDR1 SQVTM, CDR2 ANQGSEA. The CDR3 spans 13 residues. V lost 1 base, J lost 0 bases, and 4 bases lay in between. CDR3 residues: CSVEGTAKNIQYF. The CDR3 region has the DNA TGCAGCGTTGAAGGGACAGCCAAAAACATTCAGTACTTC.

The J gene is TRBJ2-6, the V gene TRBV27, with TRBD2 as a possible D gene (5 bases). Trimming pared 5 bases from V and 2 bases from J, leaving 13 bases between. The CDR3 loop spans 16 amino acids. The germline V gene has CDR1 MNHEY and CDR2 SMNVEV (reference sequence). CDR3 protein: CASSREWGAGANVLTF. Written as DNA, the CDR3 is TGTGCCAGCAGTCGAGAGTGGGGAGCTGGGGCCAACGTCCTGACTTTC.

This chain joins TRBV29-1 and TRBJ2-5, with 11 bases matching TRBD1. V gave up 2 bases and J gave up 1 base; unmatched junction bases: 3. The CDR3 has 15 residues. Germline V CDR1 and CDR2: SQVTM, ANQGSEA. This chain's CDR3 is CSVESDRGPQETQYF. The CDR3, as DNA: TGCAGCGTTGAATCGGACAGGGGGCCCCAAGAGACCCAGTACTTC.

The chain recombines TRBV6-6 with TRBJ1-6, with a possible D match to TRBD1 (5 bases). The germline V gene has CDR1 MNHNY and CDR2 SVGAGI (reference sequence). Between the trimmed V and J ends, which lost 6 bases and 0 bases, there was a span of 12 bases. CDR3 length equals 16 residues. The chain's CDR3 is CASRPGRNSYNSPLHF. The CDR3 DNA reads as TGTGCCAGCAGGCCGGGACGGAACTCCTATAATTCACCCCTCCACTTT.

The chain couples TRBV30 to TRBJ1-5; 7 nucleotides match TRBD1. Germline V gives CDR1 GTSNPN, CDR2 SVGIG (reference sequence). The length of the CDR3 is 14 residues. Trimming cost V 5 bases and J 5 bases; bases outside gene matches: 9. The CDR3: CAWGQALIDQPQHF. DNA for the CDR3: TGTGCCTGGGGACAGGCCCTTATCGATCAGCCCCAGCATTTT.

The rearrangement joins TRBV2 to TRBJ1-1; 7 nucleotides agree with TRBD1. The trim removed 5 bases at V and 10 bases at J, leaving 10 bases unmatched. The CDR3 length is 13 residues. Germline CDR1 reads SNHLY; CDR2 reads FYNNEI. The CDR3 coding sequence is TGTGCCAGCAGTCCTGACAGGGAGAGGCGAGCTTTCTTT. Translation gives CASSPDRERRAFF.

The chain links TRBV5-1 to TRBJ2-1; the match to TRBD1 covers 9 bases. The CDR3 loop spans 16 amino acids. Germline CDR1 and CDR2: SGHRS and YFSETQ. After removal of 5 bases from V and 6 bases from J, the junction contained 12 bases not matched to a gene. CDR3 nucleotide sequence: TGCGCCAGCAGATACTCCGGGACAGGGAAAGTCAATGAGCAGTTCTTC. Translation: CASRYSGTGKVNEQFF.

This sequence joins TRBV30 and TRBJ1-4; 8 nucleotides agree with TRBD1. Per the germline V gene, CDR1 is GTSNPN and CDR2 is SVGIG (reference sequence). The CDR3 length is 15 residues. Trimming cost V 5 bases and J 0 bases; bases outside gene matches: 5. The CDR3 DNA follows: TGTGCCTGGGGACAGGGACCTGCAACTAATGAAAAACTGTTTTTT. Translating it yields CAWGQGPATNEKLFF.

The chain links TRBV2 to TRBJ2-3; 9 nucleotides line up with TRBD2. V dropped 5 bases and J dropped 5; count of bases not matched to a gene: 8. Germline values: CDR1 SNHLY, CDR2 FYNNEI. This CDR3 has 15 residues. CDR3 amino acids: CASSKISGGVDTQYF. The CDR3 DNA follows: TGTGCCAGCAGTAAGATTAGCGGGGGAGTAGATACGCAGTATTTT.

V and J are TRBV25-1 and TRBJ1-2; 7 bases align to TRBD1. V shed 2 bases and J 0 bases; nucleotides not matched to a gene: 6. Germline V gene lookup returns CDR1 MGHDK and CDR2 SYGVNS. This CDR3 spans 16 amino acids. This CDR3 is CASSEAGTDANYGYTF. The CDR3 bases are TGTGCCAGCAGTGAAGCGGGGACAGATGCTAACTATGGCTACACCTTC.

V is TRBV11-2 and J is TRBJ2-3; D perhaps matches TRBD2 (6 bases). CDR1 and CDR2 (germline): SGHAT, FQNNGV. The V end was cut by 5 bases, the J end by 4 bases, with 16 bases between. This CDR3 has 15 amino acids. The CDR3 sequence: CASSPTGREADTQYF. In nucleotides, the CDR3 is TGTGCCAGCAGCCCCACCGGCAGGGAGGCAGATACGCAGTATTTT.

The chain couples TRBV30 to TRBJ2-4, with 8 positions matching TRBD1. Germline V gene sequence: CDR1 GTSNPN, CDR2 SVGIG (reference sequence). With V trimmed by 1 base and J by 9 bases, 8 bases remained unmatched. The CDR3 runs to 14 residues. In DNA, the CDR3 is TGTGCCTGGAGTGAAGGACAGGGTACTTTCATTCAGTACTTC. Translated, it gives CAWSEGQGTFIQYF. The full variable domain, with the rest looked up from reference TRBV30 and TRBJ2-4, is SQTIHQWPATLVQPVGSPLSLECTVEGTSNPNLYWYRQAAGRGLQLLFYSVGIGQISSEVPQNLSASRPQDRQFILSSKKLLLSDSGFYLCAWSEGQGTFIQYFGAGTRLSVL.

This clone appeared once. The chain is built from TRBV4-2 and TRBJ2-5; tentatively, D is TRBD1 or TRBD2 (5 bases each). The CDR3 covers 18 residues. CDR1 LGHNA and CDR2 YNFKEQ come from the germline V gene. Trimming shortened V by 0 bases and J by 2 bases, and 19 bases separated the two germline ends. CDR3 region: CASSQEGFGAVMQETQYF. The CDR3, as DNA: TGTGCCAGCAGCCAAGAAGGCTTCGGGGCGGTGATGCAAGAGACCCAGTACTTC.